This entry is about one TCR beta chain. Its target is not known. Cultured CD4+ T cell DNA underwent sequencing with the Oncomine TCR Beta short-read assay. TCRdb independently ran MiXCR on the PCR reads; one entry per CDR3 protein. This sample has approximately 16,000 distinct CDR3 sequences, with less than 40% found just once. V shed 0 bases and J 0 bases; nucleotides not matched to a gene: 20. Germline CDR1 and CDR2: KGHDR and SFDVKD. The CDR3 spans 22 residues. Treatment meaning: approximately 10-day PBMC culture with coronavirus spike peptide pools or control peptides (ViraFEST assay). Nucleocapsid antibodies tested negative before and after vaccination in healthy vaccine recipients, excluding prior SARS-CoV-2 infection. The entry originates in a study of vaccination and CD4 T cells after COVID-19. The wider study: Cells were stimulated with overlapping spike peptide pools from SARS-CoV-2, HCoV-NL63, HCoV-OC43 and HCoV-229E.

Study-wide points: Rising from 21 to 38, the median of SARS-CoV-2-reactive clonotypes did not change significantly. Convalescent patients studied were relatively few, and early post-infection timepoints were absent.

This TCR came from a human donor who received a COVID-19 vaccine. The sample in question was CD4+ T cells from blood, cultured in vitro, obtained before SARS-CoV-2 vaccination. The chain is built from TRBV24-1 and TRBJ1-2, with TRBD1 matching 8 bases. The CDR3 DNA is TGTGCCACCAGTGATTTGTTAAATGGACAGGGTCAACTTATAAGGGCTAACTATGGCTACACCTTC. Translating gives CATSDLLNGQGQLIRANYGYTF.